This TCR beta chain is from a study of cytomegalovirus exposure and HLA in healthy donors. Study-level findings and limits: Investigators reported approximately 150 TCR beta chains as tied to cytomegalovirus. In vitro, three CMV-associated chains proved specific for CMV antigens. Subsequent analysis showed first-cohort TCR clusters tending to co-occur in over a hundred validation repertoires. Generally TCR sequences proved uncommon, though certain public TCRs appeared in numerous donors.

The assay was immunoSEQ multiplex PCR, and TCRdb's table has in-frame clones only and misses some. The sample lists about 150,000 clones, 70% to 90% occurring once. This CDR3 has 15 residues. Looked up from germline, CDR1 is MNHEY and CDR2 is SVGAGI. J lost 5 bases, V lost 7 bases, and 12 bases had no gene match. This clone was observed a handful of times. What it binds is not known. The sequence came from a man aged 18 to 35 in good health and CMV-seropositive. The sequencing input was PBMCs. The chain has TRBV6-5 and TRBJ2-7; 9 bases fit TRBD1. CDR3 loop: CASTHGGQGVNEQYF. DNA for the CDR3: TGTGCCAGCACCCACGGGGGACAGGGTGTCAACGAGCAGTACTTC.